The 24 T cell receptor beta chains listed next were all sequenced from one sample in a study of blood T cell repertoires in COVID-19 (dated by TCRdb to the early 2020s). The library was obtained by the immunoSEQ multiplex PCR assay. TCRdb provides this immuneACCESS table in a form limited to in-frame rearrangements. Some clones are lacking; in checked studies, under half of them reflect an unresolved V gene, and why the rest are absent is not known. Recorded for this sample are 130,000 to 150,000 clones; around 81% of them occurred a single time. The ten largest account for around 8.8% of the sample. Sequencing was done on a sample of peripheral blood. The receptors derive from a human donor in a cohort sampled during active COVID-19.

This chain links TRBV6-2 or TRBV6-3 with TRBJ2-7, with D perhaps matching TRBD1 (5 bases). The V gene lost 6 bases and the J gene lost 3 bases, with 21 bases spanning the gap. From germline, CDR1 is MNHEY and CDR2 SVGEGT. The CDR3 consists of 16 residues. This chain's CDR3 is CASSQQTARWGYEQYF. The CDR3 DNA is TGTGCCAGCAGCCAACAGACAGCCCGCTGGGGCTACGAGCAGTACTTC.

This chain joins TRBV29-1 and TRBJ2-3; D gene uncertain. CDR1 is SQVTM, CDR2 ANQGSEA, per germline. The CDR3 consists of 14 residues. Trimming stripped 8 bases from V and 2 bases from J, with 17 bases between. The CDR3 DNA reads TGCAGCTCTAATCTGGGCCTGTACACAGATACGCAGTATTTT. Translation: CSSNLGLYTDTQYF.

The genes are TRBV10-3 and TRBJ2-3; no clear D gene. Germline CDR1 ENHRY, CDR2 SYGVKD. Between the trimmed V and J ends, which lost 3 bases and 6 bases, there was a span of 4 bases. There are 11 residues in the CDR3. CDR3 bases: TGTGCCATCAGTGACGGGGATACGCAGTATTTT. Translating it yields CAISDGDTQYF.

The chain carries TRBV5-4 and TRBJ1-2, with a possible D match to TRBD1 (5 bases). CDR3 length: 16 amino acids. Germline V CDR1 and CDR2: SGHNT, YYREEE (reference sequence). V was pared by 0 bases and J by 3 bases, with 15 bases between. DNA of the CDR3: TGTGCCAGCAGCTTGGGGGGACTTCTGGAGGACTATGGCTACACCTTC. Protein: CASSLGGLLEDYGYTF.

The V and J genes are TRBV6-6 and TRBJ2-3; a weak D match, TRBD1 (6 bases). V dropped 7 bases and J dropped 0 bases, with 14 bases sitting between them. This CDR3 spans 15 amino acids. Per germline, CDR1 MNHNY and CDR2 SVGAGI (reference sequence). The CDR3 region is CASTLQGRSTDTQYF. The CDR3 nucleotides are TGTGCCAGCACCTTACAGGGTAGGAGCACAGATACGCAGTATTTT.

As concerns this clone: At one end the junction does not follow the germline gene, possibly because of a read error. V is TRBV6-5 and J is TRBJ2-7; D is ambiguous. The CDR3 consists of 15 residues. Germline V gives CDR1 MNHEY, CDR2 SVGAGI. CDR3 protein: CASSLKPIPSSEQYF. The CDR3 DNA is TGTGCCAGCAGTCTGAAACCTATACCCTCCTCCGAGCAGTACTTC.

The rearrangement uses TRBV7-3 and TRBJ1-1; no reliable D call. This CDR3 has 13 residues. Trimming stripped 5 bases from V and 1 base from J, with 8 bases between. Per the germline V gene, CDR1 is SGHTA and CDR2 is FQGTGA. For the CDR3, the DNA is TGTGCCAGCAGCGAACAAAGGAACACTGAAGCTTTCTTT. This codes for CASSEQRNTEAFF. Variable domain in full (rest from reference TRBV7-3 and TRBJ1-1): GAGVSQTPSNKVTEKGKYVELRCDPISGHTALYWYRQSLGQGPEFLIYFQGTGAADDSGLPNDRFFAVRPEGSVSTLKIQRTERGDSAVYLCASSEQRNTEAFFGQGTRLTVV.

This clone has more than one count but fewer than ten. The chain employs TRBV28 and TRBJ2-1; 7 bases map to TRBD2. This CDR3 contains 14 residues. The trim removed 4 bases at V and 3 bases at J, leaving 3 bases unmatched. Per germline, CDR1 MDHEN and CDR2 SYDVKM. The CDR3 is CASSSSGVYNEQFF. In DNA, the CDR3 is TGTGCCAGCAGTTCTAGCGGTGTCTACAATGAGCAGTTCTTC.

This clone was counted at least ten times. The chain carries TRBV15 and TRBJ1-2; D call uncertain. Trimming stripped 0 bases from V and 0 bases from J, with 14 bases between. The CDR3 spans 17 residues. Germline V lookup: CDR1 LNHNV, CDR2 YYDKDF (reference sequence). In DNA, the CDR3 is TGTGCCACCAGCAGAGATTTCGTCGGGGTCACTAACTATGGCTACACCTTC. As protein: CATSRDFVGVTNYGYTF.

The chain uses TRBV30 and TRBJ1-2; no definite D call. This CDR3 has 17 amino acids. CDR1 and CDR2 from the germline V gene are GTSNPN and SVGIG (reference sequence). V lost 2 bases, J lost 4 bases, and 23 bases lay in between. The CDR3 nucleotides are TGTGCCTGGAGTCAACCCATTCTTCTGACAAGGCGCTATGGCTACACCTTC. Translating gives CAWSQPILLTRRYGYTF.

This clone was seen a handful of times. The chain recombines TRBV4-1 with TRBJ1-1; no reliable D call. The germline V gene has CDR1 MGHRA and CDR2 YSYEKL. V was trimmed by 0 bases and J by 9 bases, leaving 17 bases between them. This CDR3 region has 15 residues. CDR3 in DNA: TGCGCCAGCAGCCAAGATTTCCTGGGAAGGGAGAAAGCTTTCTTT. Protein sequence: CASSQDFLGREKAFF.

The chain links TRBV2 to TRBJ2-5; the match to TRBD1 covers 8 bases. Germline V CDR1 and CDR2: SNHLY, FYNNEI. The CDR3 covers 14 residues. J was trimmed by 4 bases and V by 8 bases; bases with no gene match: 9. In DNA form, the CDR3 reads TGTGCCAGCTCGGGAAGAGACAGGGGAGAGACCCAGTACTTC. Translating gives CASSGRDRGETQYF.

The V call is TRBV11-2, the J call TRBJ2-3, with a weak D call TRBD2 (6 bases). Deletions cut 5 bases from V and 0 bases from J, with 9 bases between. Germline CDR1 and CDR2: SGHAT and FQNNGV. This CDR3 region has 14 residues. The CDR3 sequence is CASSPGLSTDTQYF. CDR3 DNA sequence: TGTGCCAGCAGCCCGGGACTGAGCACAGATACGCAGTATTTT.

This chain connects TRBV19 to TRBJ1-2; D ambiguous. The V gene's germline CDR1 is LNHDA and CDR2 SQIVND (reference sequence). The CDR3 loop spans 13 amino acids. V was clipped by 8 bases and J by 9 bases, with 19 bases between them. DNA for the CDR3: TGTGCCAGTGATGACGGCAGGATTAGGCGCTACACCTTC. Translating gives CASDDGRIRRYTF.

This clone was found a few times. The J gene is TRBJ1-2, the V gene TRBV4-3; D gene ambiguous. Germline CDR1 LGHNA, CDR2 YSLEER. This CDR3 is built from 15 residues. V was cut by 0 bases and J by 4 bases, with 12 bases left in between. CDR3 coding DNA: TGCGCCAGCAGCCAAGATGCGGCAGACTTCTATGGCTACACCTTC. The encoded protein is CASSQDAADFYGYTF.

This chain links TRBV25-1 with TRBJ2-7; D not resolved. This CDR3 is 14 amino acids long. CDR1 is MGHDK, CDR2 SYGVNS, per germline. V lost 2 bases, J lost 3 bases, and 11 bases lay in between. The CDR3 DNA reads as TGTGCCAGCAGTGAAGGCCCTTCCCTCTACGAGCAGTACTTC. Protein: CASSEGPSLYEQYF.

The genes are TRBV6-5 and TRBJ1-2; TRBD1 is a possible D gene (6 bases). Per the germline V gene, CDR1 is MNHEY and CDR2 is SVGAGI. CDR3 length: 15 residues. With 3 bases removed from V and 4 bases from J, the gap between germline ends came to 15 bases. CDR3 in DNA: TGTGCCAGCAGTTATAACGACAGGACATCCTATGGCTACACCTTC. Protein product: CASSYNDRTSYGYTF.

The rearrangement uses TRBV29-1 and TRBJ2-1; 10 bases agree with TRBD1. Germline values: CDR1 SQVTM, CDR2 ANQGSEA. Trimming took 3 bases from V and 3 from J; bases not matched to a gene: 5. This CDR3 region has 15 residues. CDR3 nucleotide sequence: TGCAGCGTTGAGGCCGGGACAGGGGACTACAATGAGCAGTTCTTC. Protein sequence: CSVEAGTGDYNEQFF.

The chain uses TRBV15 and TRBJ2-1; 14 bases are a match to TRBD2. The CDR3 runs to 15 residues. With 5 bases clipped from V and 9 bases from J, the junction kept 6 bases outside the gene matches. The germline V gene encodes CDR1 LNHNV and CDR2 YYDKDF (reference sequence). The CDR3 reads CATSPGTSGSPEQFF. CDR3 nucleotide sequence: TGTGCCACCAGCCCCGGGACTAGCGGGAGCCCTGAGCAGTTCTTC. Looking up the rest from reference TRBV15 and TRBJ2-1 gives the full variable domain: DAMVIQNPRYQVTQFGKPVTLSCSQTLNHNVMYWYQQKSSQAPKLLFHYYDKDFNNEADTPDNFQSRRPNTSFCFLDIRSPGLGDTAMYLCATSPGTSGSPEQFFGPGTRLTVL.

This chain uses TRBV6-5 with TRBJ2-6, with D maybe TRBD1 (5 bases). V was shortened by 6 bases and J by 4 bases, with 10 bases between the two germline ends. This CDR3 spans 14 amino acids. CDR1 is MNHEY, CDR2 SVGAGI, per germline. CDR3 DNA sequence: TGTGCCAGCAGACAGGCTACAGGGGCCAACGTCCTGACTTTC. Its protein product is CASRQATGANVLTF.

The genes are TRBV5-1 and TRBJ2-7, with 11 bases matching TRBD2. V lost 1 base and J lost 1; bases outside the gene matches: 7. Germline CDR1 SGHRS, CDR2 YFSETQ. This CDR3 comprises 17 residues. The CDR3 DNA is TGCGCCAGCAGCTTGCCTAGCGGGAGGTCGGCGTCCTACGAGCAGTACTTC. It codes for CASSLPSGRSASYEQYF.

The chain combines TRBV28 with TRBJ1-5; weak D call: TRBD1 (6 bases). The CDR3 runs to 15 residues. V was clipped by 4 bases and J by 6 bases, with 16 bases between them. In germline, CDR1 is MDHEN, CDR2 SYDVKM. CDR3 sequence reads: CASSSGTPYGQPQHF. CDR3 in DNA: TGTGCCAGCAGTTCCGGGACACCCTACGGTCAGCCCCAGCATTTT.

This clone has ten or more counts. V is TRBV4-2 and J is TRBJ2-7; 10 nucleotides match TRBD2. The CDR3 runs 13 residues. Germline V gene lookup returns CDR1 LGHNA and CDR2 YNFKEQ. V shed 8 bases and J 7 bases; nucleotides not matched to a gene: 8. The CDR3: CASRSGRAGEQYF. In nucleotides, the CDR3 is TGTGCCAGCCGCAGCGGGAGGGCTGGGGAGCAGTACTTC.

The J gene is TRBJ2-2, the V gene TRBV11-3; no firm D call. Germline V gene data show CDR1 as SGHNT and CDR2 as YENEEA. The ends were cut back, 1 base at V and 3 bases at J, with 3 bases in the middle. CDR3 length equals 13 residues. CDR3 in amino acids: CASSLADTGELFF. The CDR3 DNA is TGTGCCAGCAGCTTAGCTGACACCGGGGAGCTGTTTTTT.